The clone carrying this TCR beta chain was recorded a few times. This specimen comes from a study of CD8+ T cells in alopecia areata. Study summary: Administration of oral tofacitinib to treated patients was at 5 to 10 mg twice daily.

Trimming shortened V by 0 bases and J by 4 bases, and 10 bases separated the two germline ends. The CDR3 extends over 13 amino acids. Germline CDR1 is GTSNPN and CDR2 is SVGIG (reference sequence). Following RNA extraction, reverse transcription yielded cDNA that acted as the sequencing template. TCRdb's copy holds only in-frame clones and misses some; the assay was immunoSEQ multiplex PCR. Of 65,000 to 70,000 clones listed, approximately 58% are singletons. The TCR was taken from a human donor with alopecia areata. The sample here was CD8+ T cells sorted from blood, taken at week 0. This chain uses TRBV30 with TRBJ2-7, with a possible D match to TRBD1 (5 bases). The CDR3 nucleotides read TGTGCCTGGAGTGTACTAAAGGGGTACGAGCAGTACTTC. Its translation is CAWSVLKGYEQYF.